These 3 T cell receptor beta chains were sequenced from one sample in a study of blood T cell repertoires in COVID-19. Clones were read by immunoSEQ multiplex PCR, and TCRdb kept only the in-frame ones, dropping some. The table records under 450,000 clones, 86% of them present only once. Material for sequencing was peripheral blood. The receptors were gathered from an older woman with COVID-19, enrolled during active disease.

The CDR3 protein is CATTHRGTRCGYTF. CDR3 bases: TGTGCCACCACCCATAGAGGGACAAGGTGCGGCTACACCTTC. This rearrangement joins TRBV24-1 to TRBJ1-2, with a weak D call TRBD1 (6 bases). V was cut by 8 bases and J by 8 bases, with 20 bases left in between. The CDR3 consists of 14 residues. The germline CDR1 and CDR2 sequences are KGHDR and SFDVKD.

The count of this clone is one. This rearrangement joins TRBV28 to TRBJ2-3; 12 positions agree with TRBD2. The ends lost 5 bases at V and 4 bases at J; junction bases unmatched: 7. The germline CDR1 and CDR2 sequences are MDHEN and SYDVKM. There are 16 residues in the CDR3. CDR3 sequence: CASSQPSGGAPDTQYF. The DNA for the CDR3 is TGTGCCAGCAGTCAACCTAGCGGGGGGGCCCCAGATACGCAGTATTTT. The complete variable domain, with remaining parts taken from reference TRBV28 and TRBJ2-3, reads DVKVTQSSRYLVKRTGEKVFLECVQDMDHENMFWYRQDPGLGLRLIYFSYDVKMKEKGDIPEGYSVSREKKERFSLILESASTNQTSMYLCASSQPSGGAPDTQYFGPGTRLTVL.

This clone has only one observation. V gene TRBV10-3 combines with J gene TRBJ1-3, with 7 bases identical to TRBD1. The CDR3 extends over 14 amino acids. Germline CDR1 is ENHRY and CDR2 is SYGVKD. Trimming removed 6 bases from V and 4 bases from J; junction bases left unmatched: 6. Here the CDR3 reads CAIRNRGMGNTIYF. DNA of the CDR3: TGTGCCATCAGGAACAGGGGAATGGGAAACACCATATATTTT.